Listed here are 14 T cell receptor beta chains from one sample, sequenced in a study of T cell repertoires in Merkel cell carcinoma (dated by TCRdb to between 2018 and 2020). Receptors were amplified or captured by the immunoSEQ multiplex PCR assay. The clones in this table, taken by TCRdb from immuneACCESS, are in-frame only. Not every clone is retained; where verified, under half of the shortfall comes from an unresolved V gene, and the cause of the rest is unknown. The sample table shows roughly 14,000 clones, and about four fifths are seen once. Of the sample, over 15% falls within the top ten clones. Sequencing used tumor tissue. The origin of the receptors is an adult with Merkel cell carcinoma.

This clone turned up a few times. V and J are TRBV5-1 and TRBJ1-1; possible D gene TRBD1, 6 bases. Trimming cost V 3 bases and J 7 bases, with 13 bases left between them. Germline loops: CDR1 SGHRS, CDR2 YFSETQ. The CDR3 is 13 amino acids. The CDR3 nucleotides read TGCGCCAGCAGCTGGCAGGGGCGGGGTGAAGCTTTCTTT. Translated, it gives CASSWQGRGEAFF.

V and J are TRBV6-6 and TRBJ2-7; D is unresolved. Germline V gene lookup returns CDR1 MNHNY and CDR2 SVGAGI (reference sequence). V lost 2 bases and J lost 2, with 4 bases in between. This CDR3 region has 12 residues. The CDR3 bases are TGTGCCAGCAGTTACCTGGCCTACGAGCAGTACTTC. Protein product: CASSYLAYEQYF.

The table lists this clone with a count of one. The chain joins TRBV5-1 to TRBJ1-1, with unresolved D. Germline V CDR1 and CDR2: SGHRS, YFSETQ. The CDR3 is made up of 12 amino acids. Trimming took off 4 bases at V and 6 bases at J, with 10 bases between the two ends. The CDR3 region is CASSADGPEAFF. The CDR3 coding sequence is TGCGCCAGCAGCGCGGACGGCCCTGAAGCTTTCTTT.

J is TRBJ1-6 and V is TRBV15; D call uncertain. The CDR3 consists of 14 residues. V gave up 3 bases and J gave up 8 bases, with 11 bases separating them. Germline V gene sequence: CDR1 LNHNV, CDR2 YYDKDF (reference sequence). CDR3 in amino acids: CATSSWVRDSPLHF. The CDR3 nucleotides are TGTGCCACCAGCAGTTGGGTCAGAGATTCACCCCTCCACTTT.

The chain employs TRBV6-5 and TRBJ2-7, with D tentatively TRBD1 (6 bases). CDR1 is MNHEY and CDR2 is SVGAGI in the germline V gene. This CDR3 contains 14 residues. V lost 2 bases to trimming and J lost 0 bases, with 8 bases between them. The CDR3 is CASSYHRDSYEQYF. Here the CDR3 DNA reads TGTGCCAGCAGTTACCACAGGGACTCCTACGAGCAGTACTTC.

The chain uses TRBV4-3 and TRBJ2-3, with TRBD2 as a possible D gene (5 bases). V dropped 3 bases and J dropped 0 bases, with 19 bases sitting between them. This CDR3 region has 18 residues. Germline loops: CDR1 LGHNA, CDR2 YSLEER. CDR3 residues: CASSQTRDHSYSTDTQYF. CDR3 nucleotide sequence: TGCGCCAGCAGCCAGACGAGGGATCACTCCTACAGCACAGATACGCAGTATTTT.

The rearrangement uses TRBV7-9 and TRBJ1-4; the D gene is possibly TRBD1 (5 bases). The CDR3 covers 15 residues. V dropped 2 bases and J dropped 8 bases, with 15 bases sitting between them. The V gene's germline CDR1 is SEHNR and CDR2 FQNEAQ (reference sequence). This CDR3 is CASSLLGGSQEKLFF. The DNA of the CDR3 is TGTGCCAGCAGCTTATTGGGGGGGAGTCAAGAAAAACTGTTTTTT.

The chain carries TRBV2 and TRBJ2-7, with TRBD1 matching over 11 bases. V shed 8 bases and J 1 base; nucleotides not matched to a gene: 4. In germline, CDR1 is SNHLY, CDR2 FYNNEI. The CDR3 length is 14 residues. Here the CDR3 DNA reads TGTGCCAGCGCGGGACAGGGGGGGTCCTACGAGCAGTACTTC. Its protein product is CASAGQGGSYEQYF.

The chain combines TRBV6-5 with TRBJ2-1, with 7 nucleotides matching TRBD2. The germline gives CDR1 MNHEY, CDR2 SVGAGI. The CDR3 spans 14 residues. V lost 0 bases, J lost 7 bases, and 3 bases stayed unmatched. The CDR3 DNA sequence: TGTGCCAGCAGTTACTCGGGGGGGAATAATGAGCAGTTCTTC. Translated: CASSYSGGNNEQFF.

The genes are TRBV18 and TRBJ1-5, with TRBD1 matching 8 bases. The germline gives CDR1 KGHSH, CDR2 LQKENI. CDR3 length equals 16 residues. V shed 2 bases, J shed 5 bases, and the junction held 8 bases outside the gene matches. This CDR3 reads CASSPFGQGEDQPQHF. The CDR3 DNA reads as TGTGCCAGCTCACCATTCGGACAGGGAGAGGATCAGCCCCAGCATTTT.

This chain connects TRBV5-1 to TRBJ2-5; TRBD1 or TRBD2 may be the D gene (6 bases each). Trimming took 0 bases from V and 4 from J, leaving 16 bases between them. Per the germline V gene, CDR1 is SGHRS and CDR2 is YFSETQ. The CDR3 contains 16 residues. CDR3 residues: CASSLVTTGAGETQYF. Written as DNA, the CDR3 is TGCGCCAGCAGCTTGGTGACGACAGGAGCGGGAGAGACCCAGTACTTC. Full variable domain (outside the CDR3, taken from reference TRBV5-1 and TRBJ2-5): KAGVTQTPRYLIKTRGQQVTLSCSPISGHRSVSWYQQTPGQGLQFLFEYFSETQRNKGNFPGRFSGRQFSNSRSEMNVSTLELGDSALYLCASSLVTTGAGETQYFGPGTRLLVL.

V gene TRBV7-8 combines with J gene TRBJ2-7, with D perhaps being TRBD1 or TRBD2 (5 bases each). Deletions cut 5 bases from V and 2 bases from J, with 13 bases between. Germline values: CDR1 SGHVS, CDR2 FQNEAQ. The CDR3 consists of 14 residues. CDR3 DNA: TGTGCCAGCAGCCCGAGGGGTGGTGCCTACGAGCAGTACTTC. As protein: CASSPRGGAYEQYF.

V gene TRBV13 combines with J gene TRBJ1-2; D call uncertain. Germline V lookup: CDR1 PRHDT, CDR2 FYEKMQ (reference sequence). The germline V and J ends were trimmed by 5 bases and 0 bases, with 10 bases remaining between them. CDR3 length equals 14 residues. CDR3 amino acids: CASSPRPANYGYTF. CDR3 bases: TGTGCCAGCAGCCCACGACCGGCTAACTATGGCTACACCTTC.

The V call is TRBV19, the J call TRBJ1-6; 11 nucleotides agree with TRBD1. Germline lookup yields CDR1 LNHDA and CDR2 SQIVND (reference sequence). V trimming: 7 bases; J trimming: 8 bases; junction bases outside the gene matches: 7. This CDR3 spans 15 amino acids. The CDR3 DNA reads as TGTGCCAGTACTCCGGGACAGGGGGATGATTCACCCCTCCACTTT. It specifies CASTPGQGDDSPLHF.